This T cell receptor (beta chain) was captured in a study of low-dose radiotherapy and immunotherapy resistance in tumors. Study-wide context: Dosing for Cohort 2 consisted of 1 Gy per fraction every two weeks, reaching a total of 13 Gy over 26 weeks. Treatment consisted of nivolumab 240 mg every two weeks and ipilimumab 1 mg/kg every six weeks, given intravenously to patients. Cyclophosphamide went in intravenously at 200 mg/m2 every two weeks, one day before radiation and immunotherapy.

V was trimmed by 2 bases and J by 3 bases, leaving 11 bases between them. This CDR3 has 13 residues. Per the germline V gene, CDR1 is GTSNPN and CDR2 is SVGIG (reference sequence). This clonotype showed up many times. TRAV- and TRBV-specific primers primed first-strand cDNA, covering alpha and beta chains. With a constant-region primer and a V-primer adapter, TCRs were subjected to about 20 PCR cycles of amplification. TCRdb called the reads again in MiXCR, with one record for every CDR3 protein. Of more than 50,000 distinct CDR3 sequences in the sample, approximately 22% were seen once. Time point specified: after trial treatment. Treatment given: LDRT plus nivolumab, ipilimumab, low-dose cyclophosphamide and aspirin (RACIN trial). The treatment that donors received included nivolumab, ipilimumab, aspirin, low-dose cyclophosphamide and low-dose radiotherapy.

V is TRBV30 and J is TRBJ2-7; possible D gene TRBD2, 5 bases. The source of this sequence is a male donor with prostate cancer. The material sequenced was PBMCs, taken after low-dose radiotherapy plus immunotherapy. CDR3 region: CAWSNGNYYEQYF. In DNA, the CDR3 is TGTGCCTGGAGTAACGGGAACTACTACGAGCAGTACTTC.